This T cell receptor beta chain was retrieved from a study of CD8 T cells in ankylosing spondylitis (dated 2017 in TCRdb). About the full investigation: To find TCR variants linked to disease, the study profiled T cell receptor beta repertoires in ankylosing spondylitis patients and healthy donors. Peripheral blood was sampled, and synovial fluid was additionally collected from ankylosing spondylitis patients. The full study cohort comprised 25 ankylosing spondylitis patients and over 95 healthy donors.

This clonotype came up a few times. Its antigen is not yet known. Base qualities were left out, and no much larger clone turns up one base away. Study-wide conclusions, independent of this receptor: A TCR beta motif of fewer than 10 highly homologous amino acid variants appeared characteristic of blood from ankylosing spondylitis patients. The disease-linked clones had a CD8+ phenotype and were found at relatively low frequencies in peripheral blood. The disease-linked clones were reported to be significantly enriched in matched synovial fluid samples from ankylosing spondylitis patients. Some motif variants had previously been reported in the synovial fluid and blood of reactive arthritis patients, which suggests shared mechanisms of disease initiation.

Taken from cysteine to phenylalanine, the CDR3 has 16 residues. Only the CDR3 portion is preserved as DNA: 48 bases, with reading frame beginning at the first base. Cut back by 0 bases and 3 bases, the V and J ends lie 12 bases apart. Looking up the germline V gene yields CDR1 MRHNA and CDR2 SNTAGT. Sequencing relied on an Illumina HiSeq 2500. TCR beta libraries were prepared by quantitative 5'-RACE with molecular barcodes. For the original study's pipeline: A new computational method based on a probabilistic model of VDJ rearrangement was used to identify disease-linked TCR variants. TCRdb reworked the public reads: Q25 trimming with fastp, MiXCR clone assembly, productive beta chains retained. Rows are combined by CDR3 protein, so each entry shows the most common genes and DNA. The V and J calls, along with clone size, are taken from TCRdb and not from the paper's own processing. The sample yields about 90,000 distinct CDR3 sequences; roughly 8.5% were counted once. In total, the top ten clones hold under 35% of the sample.

Sequencing input: blood, either unsorted or a sorted T cell fraction (not recorded which). This TCR came from a male donor with ankylosing spondylitis. The rearranged chain carries TRBV6-4 and TRBJ2-1, with TRBD2 as a weak D call on 6 bases. The sequenced DNA: TGTGCCAGCAGTGACTCGCAGGGACTGAGCTACAATGAGCAGTTCTTC. This encodes CASSDSQGLSYNEQFF.